This T cell receptor beta chain was found in a study of technical replicates of blood from a handful of donors. The CDR3 has 13 amino acids. Germline CDR1 MNHEY, CDR2 SMNVEV (reference sequence). Between the trimmed V and J ends, which lost 2 bases and 5 bases, there was a span of 7 bases. Repertoires were generated with immunoSEQ multiplex PCR, while TCRdb's copy carries only in-frame clones and drops some. The sample shows about 72,000 clones, roughly 92% of them seen only once. The sequenced material came from T cells isolated from PBMCs. The V and J genes are TRBV27 and TRBJ1-5; tentatively, D is TRBD1 (5 bases). The TCR originated in a human donor in good health. In DNA form, the CDR3 reads TGTGCCAGCAGTTTAGGGGCAGATCAGCCCCAGCATTTT. Its protein is CASSLGADQPQHF.